This record covers a single T cell receptor (beta chain). Time point given: blood at routine non-recurrence follow-up after resection. Each molecule of TCR cDNA was tagged with one unique molecular identifier. TCRdb fed the 5' RACE reads into MiXCR, producing one record per CDR3 protein. The table has under 150,000 distinct CDR3 sequences, 11% seen once. This entry comes from a study of spatial heterogeneity in lung cancer. CDR1 and CDR2 from the germline V gene are KGHSH and LQKENI. The CDR3 has 14 amino acids. With 6 bases removed from V and 6 bases from J, the gap between germline ends came to 15 bases.

This rearrangement joins TRBV18 to TRBJ1-5, with D perhaps TRBD1 (5 bases). Sequences were derived from PBMCs, sampled at follow-up. This clonotype was obtained from a female donor with early-stage non-small cell lung cancer. The CDR3 coding sequence is TGTGCCAGCTCCCTTGGGGGATCAGCTCAGCCCCAGCATTTT. Translating gives CASSLGGSAQPQHF.